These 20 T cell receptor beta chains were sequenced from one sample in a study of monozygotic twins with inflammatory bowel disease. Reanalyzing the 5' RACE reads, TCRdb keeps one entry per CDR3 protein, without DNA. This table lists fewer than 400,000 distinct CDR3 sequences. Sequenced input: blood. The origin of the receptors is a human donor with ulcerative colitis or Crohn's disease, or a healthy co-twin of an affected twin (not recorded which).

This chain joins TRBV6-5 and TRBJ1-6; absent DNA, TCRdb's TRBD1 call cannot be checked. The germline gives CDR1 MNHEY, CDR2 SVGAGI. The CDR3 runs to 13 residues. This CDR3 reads CASSYVGDSPLHF.

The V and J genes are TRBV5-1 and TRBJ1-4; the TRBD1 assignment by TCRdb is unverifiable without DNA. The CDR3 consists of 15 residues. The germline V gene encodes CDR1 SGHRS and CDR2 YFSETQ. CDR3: CASSPTGDRGEKLFF.

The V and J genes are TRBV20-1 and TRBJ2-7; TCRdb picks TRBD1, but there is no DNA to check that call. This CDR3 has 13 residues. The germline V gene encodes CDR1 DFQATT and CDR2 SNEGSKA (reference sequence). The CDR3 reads CSARAGGSYEQYF.

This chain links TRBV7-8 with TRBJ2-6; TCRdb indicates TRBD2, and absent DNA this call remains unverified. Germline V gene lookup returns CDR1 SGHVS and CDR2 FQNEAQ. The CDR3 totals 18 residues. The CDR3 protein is CASSLVRAGLWGANVLTF.

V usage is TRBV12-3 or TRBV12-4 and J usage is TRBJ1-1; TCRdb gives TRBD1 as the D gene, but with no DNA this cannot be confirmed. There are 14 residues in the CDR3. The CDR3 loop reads CASSPSAGGTEAFF.

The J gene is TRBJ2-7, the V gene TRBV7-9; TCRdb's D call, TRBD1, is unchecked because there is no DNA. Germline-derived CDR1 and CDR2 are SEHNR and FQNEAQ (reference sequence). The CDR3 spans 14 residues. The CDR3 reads CASSSPGQSYEQYF. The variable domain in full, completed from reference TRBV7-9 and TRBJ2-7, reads DTGVSQNPRHKITKRGQNVTFRCDPISEHNRLYWYRQTLGQGPEFLTYFQNEAQLEKSRLLSDRFSAERPKGSFSTLEIQRTEQGDSAMYLCASSSPGQSYEQYFGPGTRLTVT.

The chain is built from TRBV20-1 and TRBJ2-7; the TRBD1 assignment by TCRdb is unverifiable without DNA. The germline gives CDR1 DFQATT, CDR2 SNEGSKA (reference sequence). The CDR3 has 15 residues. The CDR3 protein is CSARLPGQGYYEQYF.

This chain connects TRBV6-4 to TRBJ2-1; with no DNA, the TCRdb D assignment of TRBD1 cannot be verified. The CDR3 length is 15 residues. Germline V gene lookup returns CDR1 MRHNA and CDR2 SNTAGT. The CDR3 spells CASSAGTGSYNEQFF.

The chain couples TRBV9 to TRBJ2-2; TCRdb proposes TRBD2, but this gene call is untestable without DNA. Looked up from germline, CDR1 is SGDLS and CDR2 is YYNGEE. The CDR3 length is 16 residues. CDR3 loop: CASSEGQTANTGELFF.

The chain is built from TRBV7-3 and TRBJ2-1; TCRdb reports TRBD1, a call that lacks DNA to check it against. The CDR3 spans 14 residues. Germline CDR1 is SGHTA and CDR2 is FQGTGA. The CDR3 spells CASTPDRSYNEQFF.

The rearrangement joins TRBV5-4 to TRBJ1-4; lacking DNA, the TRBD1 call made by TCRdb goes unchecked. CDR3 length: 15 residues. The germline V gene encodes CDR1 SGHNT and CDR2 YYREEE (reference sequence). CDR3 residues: CASSLKGQGNEKLFF.

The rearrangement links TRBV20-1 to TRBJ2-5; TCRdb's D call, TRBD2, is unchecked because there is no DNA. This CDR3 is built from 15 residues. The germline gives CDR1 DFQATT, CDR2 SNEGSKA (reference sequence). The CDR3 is CSARPKRGTEETQYF.

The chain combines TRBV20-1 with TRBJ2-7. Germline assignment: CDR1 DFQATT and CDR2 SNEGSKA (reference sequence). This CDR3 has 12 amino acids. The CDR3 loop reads CSAETRPSGQYF.

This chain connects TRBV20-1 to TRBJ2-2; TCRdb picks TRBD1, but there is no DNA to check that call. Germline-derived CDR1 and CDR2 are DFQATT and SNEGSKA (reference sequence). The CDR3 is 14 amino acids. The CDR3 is CSARATGATGELFF.

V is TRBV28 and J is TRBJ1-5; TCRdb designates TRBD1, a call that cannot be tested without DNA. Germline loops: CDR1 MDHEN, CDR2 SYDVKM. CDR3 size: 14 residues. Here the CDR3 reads CAIIQGRGNQPQHF.

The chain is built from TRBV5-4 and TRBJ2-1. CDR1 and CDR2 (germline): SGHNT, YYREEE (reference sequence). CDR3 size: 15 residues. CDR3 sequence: CASSLLREIYNEQFF.

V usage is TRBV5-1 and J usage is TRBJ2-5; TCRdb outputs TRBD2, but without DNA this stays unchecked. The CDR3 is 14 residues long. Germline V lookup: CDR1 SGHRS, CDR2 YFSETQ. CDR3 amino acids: CASSLGSGRETQYF. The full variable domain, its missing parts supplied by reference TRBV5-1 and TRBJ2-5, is KAGVTQTPRYLIKTRGQQVTLSCSPISGHRSVSWYQQTPGQGLQFLFEYFSETQRNKGNFPGRFSGRQFSNSRSEMNVSTLELGDSALYLCASSLGSGRETQYFGPGTRLLVL.

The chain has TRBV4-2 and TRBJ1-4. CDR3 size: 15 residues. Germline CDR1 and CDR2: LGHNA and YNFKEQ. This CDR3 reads CASSQDWEGDEKLFF.

The CDR3 reads CASSWSENYGYTF. The V call is TRBV27, the J call TRBJ1-2. Germline values: CDR1 MNHEY, CDR2 SMNVEV (reference sequence). This CDR3 spans 13 amino acids.

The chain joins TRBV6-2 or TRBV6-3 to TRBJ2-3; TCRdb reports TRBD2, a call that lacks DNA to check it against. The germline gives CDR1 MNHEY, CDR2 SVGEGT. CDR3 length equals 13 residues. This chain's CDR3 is CASKSSPTDTQYF.